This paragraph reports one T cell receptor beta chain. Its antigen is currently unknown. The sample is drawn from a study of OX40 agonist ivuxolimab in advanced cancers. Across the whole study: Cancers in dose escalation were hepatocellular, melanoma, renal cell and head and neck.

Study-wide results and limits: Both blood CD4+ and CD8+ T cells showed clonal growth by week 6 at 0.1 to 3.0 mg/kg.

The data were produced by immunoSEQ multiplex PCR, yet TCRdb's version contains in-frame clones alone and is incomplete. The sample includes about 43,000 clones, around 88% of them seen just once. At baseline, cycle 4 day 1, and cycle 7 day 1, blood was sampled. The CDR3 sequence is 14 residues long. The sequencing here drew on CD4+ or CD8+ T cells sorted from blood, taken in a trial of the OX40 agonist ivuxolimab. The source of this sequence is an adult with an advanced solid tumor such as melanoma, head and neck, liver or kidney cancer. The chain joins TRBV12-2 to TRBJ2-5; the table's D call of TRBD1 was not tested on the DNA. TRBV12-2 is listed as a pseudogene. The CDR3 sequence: CASRTRTGEETQYF. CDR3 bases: TGTGCAAGTCGCACCCGGACAGGGGAAGAGACCCAGTACTTC.